Listed here are 19 T cell receptor beta chains from one sample, sequenced in a study of T cell responses to AZD1222 COVID-19 vaccine. The table came from immunoSEQ multiplex PCR; TCRdb's copy has only in-frame clones and leaves some out. The profile shows about 150,000 clones, roughly nine tenths of them singletons. The input for sequencing was peripheral blood, taken on day 0 of AZD1222 vaccination. The source is an adult in good health.

The chain combines TRBV27 with TRBJ1-6; tentatively, D is TRBD1 (6 bases). CDR3 length: 14 amino acids. CDR1 MNHEY and CDR2 SMNVEV come from the germline V gene (reference sequence). V was shortened by 10 bases and J by 4 bases, with 14 bases between the two germline ends. CDR3 protein: CATRKGVYNSPLHF. CDR3 DNA sequence: TGTGCCACCCGGAAGGGGGTTTATAATTCACCCCTCCACTTT.

This CDR3 reads CSASAADLHEQYF. The CDR3 DNA reads TGCAGTGCTAGTGCGGCCGACCTCCACGAGCAGTACTTC. This chain uses TRBV20-1 with TRBJ2-7, with D unresolved. Germline assignment: CDR1 DFQATT and CDR2 SNEGSKA (reference sequence). The CDR3 covers 13 residues. Trimming pared 3 bases from V and 5 bases from J, leaving 14 bases between.

The chain carries TRBV28 and TRBJ2-7; 7 nucleotides align to TRBD2. The ends lost 3 bases at V and 0 bases at J; junction bases unmatched: 11. Germline V gene lookup returns CDR1 MDHEN and CDR2 SYDVKM. This CDR3 has 17 residues. CDR3: CASSFPGGGSRSYEQYF. The CDR3, as DNA: TGTGCCAGCAGTTTCCCTGGCGGGGGTTCCCGCTCCTACGAGCAGTACTTC.

A single count supports this clone. This chain links TRBV27 with TRBJ1-1; the D is unclear. Trimming took off 0 bases at V and 0 bases at J, with 11 bases between the two ends. The CDR3 extends over 16 amino acids. The germline V gene encodes CDR1 MNHEY and CDR2 SMNVEV (reference sequence). The CDR3 sequence: CASSLSPPTVNTEAFF. The CDR3 coding sequence is TGTGCCAGCAGTTTATCCCCTCCGACGGTGAACACTGAAGCTTTCTTT.

This rearrangement joins TRBV6-2 or TRBV6-3 to TRBJ2-7; 9 positions agree with TRBD1. CDR3 length equals 14 residues. Trimming at V came to 2 bases and at J to 3 bases, leaving 2 bases not matched to a gene. The germline CDR1 and CDR2 sequences are MNHEY and SVGEGT. The DNA of the CDR3 is TGTGCCAGCAGTTACGGGACAGGGATCTACGAGCAGTACTTC. Translating it yields CASSYGTGIYEQYF.

In DNA, the CDR3 is TGTGCCAGCAGTTACTCGGCAGGGTGGGGCACTGAAGCTTTCTTT. Its protein is CASSYSAGWGTEAFF. The chain combines TRBV6-5 with TRBJ1-1; D is possibly TRBD1 (5 bases). Germline assignment: CDR1 MNHEY and CDR2 SVGAGI. Trimming left V 0 bases short and J 4 bases short, with 12 bases between. This CDR3 spans 15 amino acids.

This rearrangement joins TRBV6-5 to TRBJ1-3, with a weak D call TRBD1 (5 bases). There are 14 residues in the CDR3. Germline-derived CDR1 and CDR2 are MNHEY and SVGAGI. V was shortened by 2 bases and J by 0 bases, with 5 bases between the two germline ends. CDR3 in DNA: TGTGCCAGCAGTTACCAGGGCTCTGGAAACACCATATATTTT. Translating it yields CASSYQGSGNTIYF.

This chain links TRBV7-2 with TRBJ2-5, with 7 bases aligning to TRBD2. The J segment lost 4 bases and the V segment lost 8 bases, leaving 10 bases of the junction unmatched. The CDR3 loop spans 14 amino acids. Germline CDR1 is SGHTA and CDR2 is FQGNSA. This CDR3 is CASVGGRPPETQYF. Written as DNA, the CDR3 is TGTGCCAGCGTTGGCGGGAGACCCCCAGAGACCCAGTACTTC. The complete variable domain, with remaining parts taken from reference TRBV7-2 and TRBJ2-5, reads GAGVSQSPSNKVTEKGKDVELRCDPISGHTALYWYRQSLGQGLEFLIYFQGNSAPDKSGLPSDRFSAERTGGSVSTLTIQRTQQEDSAVYLCASVGGRPPETQYFGPGTRLLVL.

This sequence joins TRBV7-9 and TRBJ1-1, with D maybe TRBD1 (5 bases). Germline V gives CDR1 SEHNR, CDR2 FQNEAQ (reference sequence). The CDR3 contains 14 residues. With 1 base removed from V and 6 bases from J, the gap between germline ends came to 12 bases. This chain's CDR3 is CASSLEAAGAEAFF. The DNA of the CDR3 is TGTGCCAGCAGCTTAGAAGCTGCGGGGGCTGAAGCTTTCTTT.

The chain combines TRBV4-3 with TRBJ2-7; TRBD1 aligns across 8 bases. Germline V CDR1 and CDR2: LGHNA, YSLEER. The CDR3 has 17 residues. V shed 0 bases, J shed 2 bases, and the junction held 9 bases outside the gene matches. Here the CDR3 reads CASSQEGGTGDTYEQYF. Here the CDR3 DNA reads TGCGCCAGCAGCCAAGAGGGTGGGACAGGAGACACCTACGAGCAGTACTTC.

The CDR3 region is CASSPQEYNEQFF. The DNA of the CDR3 is TGTGCCAGCAGCCCTCAAGAGTACAATGAGCAGTTCTTC. The chain couples TRBV3-1 (or the pseudogene TRBV3-2) to TRBJ2-1, with D unresolved. CDR3 length equals 13 residues. V was clipped by 4 bases and J by 4 bases, with 8 bases between them. Germline CDR1 LGHDT, CDR2 YNNKEL (reference sequence).

This chain uses TRBV29-1 with TRBJ2-1; the match to TRBD1 covers 9 bases. The CDR3 extends over 15 amino acids. Germline lookup yields CDR1 SQVTM and CDR2 ANQGSEA. V was pared by 6 bases and J by 6 bases, with 12 bases of the junction left unmatched. The CDR3 region has the DNA TGCAGCGTATGGGAGAGGGGGACAGGGCGCAATGAGCAGTTCTTC. It yields the protein CSVWERGTGRNEQFF.

The CDR3 DNA reads TGTGCCAGCAGCCAACGACAGGGCGGTCAGCCCCAGCATTTT. This sequence encodes CASSQRQGGQPQHF. The chain recombines TRBV2 with TRBJ1-5; the match to TRBD1 covers 7 bases. In germline, CDR1 is SNHLY, CDR2 FYNNEI. Trimming took 6 bases from V and 6 from J; bases not matched to a gene: 8. The CDR3 runs to 14 residues.

This rearrangement joins TRBV3-1 (or the pseudogene TRBV3-2) to TRBJ2-5, with D hard to call. The CDR3 length is 13 residues. V lost 1 base and J 9 bases, leaving 12 bases between the germline ends. Germline CDR1 reads LGHDT; CDR2 reads YNNKEL (reference sequence). CDR3 DNA sequence: TGTGCCAGCAGCCAAGGCCTCTTATCGGCCCAGTACTTC. As protein: CASSQGLLSAQYF.

This clone is a singleton in its sample. The rearrangement links TRBV28 to TRBJ2-3; 9 bases agree with TRBD2. After removal of 6 bases from V and 6 bases from J, the junction contained 10 bases not matched to a gene. Germline-derived CDR1 and CDR2 are MDHEN and SYDVKM. This CDR3 region has 15 residues. The CDR3 DNA reads TGTGCCAGCAGCCATACCGGGACTAGCTTTGATACGCAGTATTTT. Translating gives CASSHTGTSFDTQYF.

The V call is TRBV7-9, the J call TRBJ1-1; 10 nucleotides line up with TRBD1. Germline V gene data show CDR1 as SEHNR and CDR2 as FQNEAQ (reference sequence). Trimming cost V 5 bases and J 10 bases; bases outside gene matches: 7. The CDR3 is made up of 13 amino acids. This chain's CDR3 is CASSEEGQGRAFF. The CDR3 nucleotides are TGTGCCAGCAGCGAGGAGGGACAGGGGAGAGCTTTCTTT.

In nucleotides, the CDR3 is TGTGCCAGCAGCCACTGGACTAGCGGGGAGTACAATTTGAATGAGCAGTTCTTC. This codes for CASSHWTSGEYNLNEQFF. The V gene is TRBV3-1 (or the pseudogene TRBV3-2), the J gene TRBJ2-1; 12 bases agree with TRBD2. The germline gives CDR1 LGHDT, CDR2 YNNKEL (reference sequence). The CDR3 is 18 amino acids. V was pared by 3 bases and J by 7 bases, with 13 bases of the junction left unmatched.

V and J are TRBV10-3 and TRBJ2-1; D not certain. Trimming took off 2 bases at V and 4 bases at J, with 6 bases between the two ends. From germline, CDR1 is ENHRY and CDR2 SYGVKD. The CDR3 is 13 amino acids. This CDR3 reads CAISEVKYNEQFF. In DNA, the CDR3 is TGTGCCATCAGTGAGGTCAAGTACAATGAGCAGTTCTTC.

The rearrangement joins TRBV6-2 or TRBV6-3 to TRBJ1-2, with 8 nucleotides matching TRBD1. CDR1 and CDR2 (germline): MNHEY, SVGEGT. The CDR3 loop spans 15 amino acids. The J segment lost 6 bases and the V segment lost 5 bases, leaving 11 bases of the junction unmatched. CDR3 amino acids: CASSNWDRPFDGYTF. The CDR3 nucleotides are TGTGCCAGCAGTAACTGGGACAGGCCTTTCGATGGCTACACCTTC.